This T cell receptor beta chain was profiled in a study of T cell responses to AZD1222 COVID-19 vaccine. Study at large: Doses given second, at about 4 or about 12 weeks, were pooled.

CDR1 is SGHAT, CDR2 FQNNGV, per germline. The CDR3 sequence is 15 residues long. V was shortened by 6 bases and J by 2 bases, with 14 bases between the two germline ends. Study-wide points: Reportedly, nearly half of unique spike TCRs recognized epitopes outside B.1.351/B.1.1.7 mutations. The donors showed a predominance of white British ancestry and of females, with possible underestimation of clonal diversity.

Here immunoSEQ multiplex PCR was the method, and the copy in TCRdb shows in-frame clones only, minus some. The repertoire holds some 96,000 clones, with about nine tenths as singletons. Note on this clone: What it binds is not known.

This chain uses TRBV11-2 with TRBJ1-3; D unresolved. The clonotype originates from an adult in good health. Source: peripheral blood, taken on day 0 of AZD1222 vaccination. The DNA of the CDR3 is TGTGCCAGCAGATCCTTCCCGACACCTGGAAACACCATATATTTT. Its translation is CASRSFPTPGNTIYF. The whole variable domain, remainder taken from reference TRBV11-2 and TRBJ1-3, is EAGVAQSPRYKIIEKRQSVAFWCNPISGHATLYWYQQILGQGPKLLIQFQNNGVVDDSQLPKDRFSAERLKGVDSTLKIQPAKLEDSAVYLCASRSFPTPGNTIYFGEGSWLTVV.